A single sample is the source of the 8 T cell receptor beta chains below, sequenced in a study of blood T cell repertoires in COVID-19. The table came from immunoSEQ multiplex PCR; TCRdb's copy has only in-frame clones and leaves some out. Seen here are about 80,000 clones, 70% to 90% observed once, and the top ten hold 4.5% to 6%. The sequencing sample was made of peripheral blood. Receptor source: a woman of 80 years or more with active or convalescent COVID-19.

The rearrangement joins TRBV18 to TRBJ1-3, with D perhaps matching TRBD1 (6 bases). CDR3 length equals 15 residues. Trimming took 2 bases from V and 2 from J, leaving 10 bases between them. The germline gives CDR1 KGHSH, CDR2 LQKENI. The CDR3 nucleotides read TGTGCCAGCTCACCATCTGGGGGCCCTGGAAACACCATATATTTT. This codes for CASSPSGGPGNTIYF.

The gene calls are TRBV10-2 and TRBJ2-1, with D possibly TRBD2 on 6 matching bases. The V gene's germline CDR1 is WSHSY and CDR2 SAAADI. This CDR3 region has 15 residues. Deletions cut 5 bases from V and 0 bases from J, with 11 bases between. The DNA for the CDR3 is TGCGCCAGCAGTTCAGGGACTCTCTCCTACAATGAGCAGTTCTTC. Protein sequence: CASSSGTLSYNEQFF.

V usage is TRBV29-1 and J usage is TRBJ1-2; no clear D. Per germline, CDR1 SQVTM and CDR2 ANQGSEA. Trimming shortened V by 4 bases and J by 8 bases, and 17 bases separated the two germline ends. This CDR3 contains 13 residues. The CDR3 region is CSVVTPLIGGYTF. The CDR3 DNA sequence: TGCAGCGTTGTCACACCCCTCATCGGGGGCTACACCTTC. The complete variable domain, with remaining parts taken from reference TRBV29-1 and TRBJ1-2, reads SAVISQKPSRDICQRGTSLTIQCQVDSQVTMMFWYRQQPGQSLTLIATANQGSEATYESGFVIDKFPISRPNLTFSTLTVSNMSPEDSSIYLCSVVTPLIGGYTFGSGTRLTVV.

V gene TRBV6-5 combines with J gene TRBJ1-4; a possible D gene is TRBD1 (5 bases). This CDR3 spans 14 amino acids. V lost 6 bases and J 1 base, leaving 9 bases between the germline ends. In germline, CDR1 is MNHEY, CDR2 SVGAGI. CDR3 loop: CASSRQGTNEKLFF. In DNA form, the CDR3 reads TGTGCCAGCAGCAGGCAGGGAACTAATGAAAAACTGTTTTTT.

This clone was recorded only once. The junction and the germline gene differ at one end; a read error may be behind it. The J gene is TRBJ2-1, the V gene TRBV28; D uncertain. Germline CDR1 MDHEN, CDR2 SYDVKM. The CDR3 extends over 15 amino acids. In DNA form, the CDR3 reads TGTGCCAGCAGTTTTGACACCCGTTCCTCCAATGAGCAGTTCTTC. It specifies CASSFDTRSSNEQFF.

This clone has a single count. The chain uses TRBV13 and TRBJ2-5; 11 nucleotides agree with TRBD1. The V gene's germline CDR1 is PRHDT and CDR2 FYEKMQ (reference sequence). This CDR3 has 15 residues. The J segment lost 4 bases and the V segment lost 7 bases, leaving 8 bases of the junction unmatched. CDR3 in DNA: TGTGCCAGCAACCGCGGACAGGGGGCTCGAGAGACCCAGTACTTC. Residues: CASNRGQGARETQYF.

The chain carries TRBV7-2 and TRBJ2-6; D is unclear. V was clipped by 7 bases and J by 0 bases, with 10 bases between them. The CDR3 has 15 amino acids. The germline CDR1 and CDR2 sequences are SGHTA and FQGNSA. The CDR3 spells CASTPQVSGANVLTF. In nucleotides, the CDR3 is TGTGCCAGCACCCCGCAGGTCTCTGGGGCCAACGTCCTGACTTTC.

The sample holds one count of this clone. The chain recombines TRBV4-3 with TRBJ1-1; D remains unclear. The CDR3 covers 15 residues. Between the trimmed V and J ends, which lost 0 bases and 7 bases, there was a span of 15 bases. Germline V gene lookup returns CDR1 LGHNA and CDR2 YSLEER. The CDR3 coding sequence is TGCGCCAGCAGCCAAGATGCACAGAACGGAGGTGAAGCTTTCTTT. Residues: CASSQDAQNGGEAFF.